The entry below gives a single TCR beta chain sequence along with its context. Clones were read by immunoSEQ multiplex PCR, and TCRdb kept only the in-frame ones, dropping some. This repertoire shows hundreds of thousands of clones, around nine tenths found once; its top ten account for about 6%. The data were taken from a study of blood T cell repertoires in COVID-19. Specimen: peripheral blood. The clonotype comes from a man in his 60s who had recovered from COVID-19.

The CDR3 spells CASRAGLAGGPFDEQFF. CDR3 coding DNA: TGTGCCAGTAGGGCGGGACTAGCGGGAGGGCCCTTCGATGAGCAGTTCTTC. The chain recombines TRBV19 with TRBJ2-1, with 16 bases identical to TRBD2. Germline V CDR1 and CDR2: LNHDA, SQIVND (reference sequence). The V segment lost 6 bases and the J segment 8 bases; nucleotides outside the gene matches: 10. CDR3 length: 17 residues.